This TCR beta chain was observed in a study of T cell clonality in common variable immunodeficiency. This clone was observed a handful of times. Antigen unknown. The read ends 3 residues before the CDR3 terminus; that terminus is restored from the germline J gene. Whole-study results and caveats: Reportedly, TCR beta sequences from common variable immunodeficiency showed fewer deletions and N-nucleotide insertions.

This table comes from immunoSEQ multiplex PCR, and its TCRdb copy is limited to in-frame clones, with some not included. The specimen gives about 32,000 clones without singletons; the ten biggest hold around 5.9%. The CDR3 length is 12 residues. V lost 4 bases and J lost 8, with 9 bases in between. CDR1 is LNHDA and CDR2 is SQIVND in the germline V gene (reference sequence). V usage is TRBV19 and J usage is TRBJ2-1, with a possible D match to TRBD1 (5 bases). This TCR was sampled from a human donor with common variable immunodeficiency. The sequencing sample was made of peripheral blood mononuclear cells. The CDR3: CASSRARDEQFF. The CDR3 bases that were read are TGTGCCAGTAGTAGAGCCAGGGATGAG.